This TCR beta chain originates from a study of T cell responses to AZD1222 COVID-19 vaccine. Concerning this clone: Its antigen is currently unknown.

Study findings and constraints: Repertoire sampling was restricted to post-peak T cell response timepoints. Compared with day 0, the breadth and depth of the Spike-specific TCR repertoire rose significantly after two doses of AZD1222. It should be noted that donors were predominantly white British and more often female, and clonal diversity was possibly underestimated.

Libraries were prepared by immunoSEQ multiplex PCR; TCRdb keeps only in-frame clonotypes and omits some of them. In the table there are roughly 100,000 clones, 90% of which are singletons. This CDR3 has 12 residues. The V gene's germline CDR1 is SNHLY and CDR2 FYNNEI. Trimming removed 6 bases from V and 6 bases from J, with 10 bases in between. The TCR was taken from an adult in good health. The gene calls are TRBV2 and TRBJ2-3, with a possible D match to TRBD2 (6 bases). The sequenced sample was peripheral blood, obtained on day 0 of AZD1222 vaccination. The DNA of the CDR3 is TGTGCCAGCAGCCCGACTAGTGATACGCAGTATTTT. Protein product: CASSPTSDTQYF.